The 29 T cell receptor beta chains listed next were all sequenced from one sample in a study of beta chain features in type 1 diabetes (dated by TCRdb to 2016 to 2018). The library was produced with the immunoSEQ multiplex PCR assay. The High Capacity cDNA Reverse Transcription Kit was used to reverse transcribe all of the isolated RNA, meaning that expressed TCRB transcripts were what got sequenced. TCRdb's version of the immuneACCESS table is confined to in-frame rearrangements and falls short of the full clone set. An unresolved V gene accounts for under half of the shortfall where checked; the remainder is of unknown origin. This sample has a few hundred thousand clones in its table, and over 10% of those were observed once. The top ten constitute around 0.015% of the sample. Sample: naive CD4+ T cells from blood. In the paper's terms, the cell subset or site label means: true naive CD4+ T cells. Receptor source: a man aged 18 to 30 in good health.

V and J are TRBV7-2 and TRBJ2-7; possibly TRBD2 for D (6 bases). The CDR3 loop spans 15 amino acids. Germline-derived CDR1 and CDR2 are SGHTA and FQGNSA. Trimming cost V 4 bases and J 1 base, with 14 bases left between them. The CDR3 region has the DNA TGTGCCAGCAGCTACGGGACTGCCGGTTCCTACGAGCAGTACTTC. Amino acids: CASSYGTAGSYEQYF.

The chain links TRBV28 to TRBJ2-7; D is unclear. Trimming removed 5 bases from V and 0 bases from J, with 8 bases in between. Germline values: CDR1 MDHEN, CDR2 SYDVKM. CDR3 size: 13 residues. As DNA, the CDR3 is TGTGCCAGCAGTCGACATAGCTCCTACGAGCAGTACTTC. Its protein is CASSRHSSYEQYF.

The rearrangement joins TRBV28 to TRBJ2-1; the D gene is possibly TRBD2 (7 bases). The V gene's germline CDR1 is MDHEN and CDR2 SYDVKM. Trimming left V 6 bases short and J 6 bases short, with 33 bases between. The CDR3 sequence is 20 residues long. This CDR3 is CASRPRAAQRVRGPSNEQFF. The CDR3 DNA follows: TGTGCCAGCAGGCCCCGGGCCGCCCAGCGAGTGCGGGGGCCATCCAATGAGCAGTTCTTC.

The chain links TRBV29-1 to TRBJ2-1, with 8 bases identical to TRBD1. There are 12 residues in the CDR3. Germline-derived CDR1 and CDR2 are SQVTM and ANQGSEA. With V trimmed by 2 bases and J by 9 bases, 3 bases remained unmatched. CDR3 amino acids: CSVEQGAGEQFF. The CDR3 DNA reads TGCAGCGTTGAACAGGGGGCTGGTGAGCAGTTCTTC.

This clone was seen a handful of times. This chain uses TRBV20-1 with TRBJ2-2; D call uncertain. This CDR3 has 11 amino acids. Per the germline V gene, CDR1 is DFQATT and CDR2 is SNEGSKA (reference sequence). Trimming took 1 base from V and 7 from J, leaving 4 bases between them. The CDR3 here is CSARVVGELFF. CDR3 bases: TGCAGTGCTAGAGTCGTCGGGGAGCTGTTTTTT.

For this clone: At one of its ends the junction is not consistent with the germline gene, which may arise from a read error. This chain uses TRBV7-3 with TRBJ2-6; D remains ambiguous. Germline V gene data show CDR1 as SGHTA and CDR2 as FQGTGA. The CDR3 consists of 15 residues. CDR3 sequence: CAGSLGSSGANVLTF. CDR3 coding DNA: TGTGCCGGCAGCTTAGGTAGCTCTGGGGCCAACGTCCTGACTTTC.

As to this clone: Distinct nucleotide sequences in the sample also encode this CDR3. The CDR3 coding sequence is TGTGCCTGGAGTGTACAGGGGAATCAGCCCCAGCATTTT. It is translated as CAWSVQGNQPQHF. The rearrangement uses TRBV30 and TRBJ1-5; 7 bases are a match to TRBD1. The V and J ends lost 0 bases and 4 bases, in that order; junction bases with no gene match: 0. The CDR3 consists of 13 residues. CDR1 and CDR2 from the germline V gene are GTSNPN and SVGIG (reference sequence).

V gene TRBV19 combines with J gene TRBJ1-5; TRBD1 agrees at 8 bases. Germline V gene sequence: CDR1 LNHDA, CDR2 SQIVND (reference sequence). This CDR3 has 17 residues. The J segment lost 2 bases and the V segment lost 2 bases, leaving 8 bases of the junction unmatched. The CDR3 reads CASSIRAGGAGNQPQHF. CDR3 bases: TGTGCCAGTAGTATAAGGGCAGGGGGCGCGGGCAATCAGCCCCAGCATTTT.

A few counts support this clone. This chain links TRBV21-1 with TRBJ2-7; the table assigns TRBD2, which was not confirmed against the DNA. TRBV21-1 is a pseudogene. The CDR3 extends over 14 amino acids. As DNA, the CDR3 is TGTGCCAGCATGGGACACCCGGGGGGCTACGAGCAGTACTTC. Encoded protein: CASMGHPGGYEQYF.

CDR3 residues: CSVEVTSGRYLDTQYF. Here the CDR3 DNA reads TGCAGCGTTGAGGTCACTAGCGGGAGGTACCTAGATACGCAGTATTTT. This chain links TRBV29-1 with TRBJ2-3; 12 nucleotides match TRBD2. The CDR3 runs 16 residues. From germline, CDR1 is SQVTM and CDR2 ANQGSEA. The V and J ends lost 3 bases and 5 bases, in that order; junction bases with no gene match: 9.

This clone showed up just a few times. This sequence joins TRBV19 and TRBJ1-2; no firm D call. The V and J ends lost 6 bases and 1 base respectively, with 6 bases between them. CDR3 size: 12 residues. The germline gives CDR1 LNHDA, CDR2 SQIVND (reference sequence). The CDR3 DNA sequence: TGTGCCAGTAGCCGACTTAACTATGGCTACACCTTC. It is translated as CASSRLNYGYTF.

In its sample, this clone was seen a few times. J is TRBJ1-1 and V is TRBV20-1; a weak D match, TRBD1 (6 bases). This CDR3 is built from 11 residues. V lost 1 base, J lost 8 bases, and 8 bases lay in between. CDR1 and CDR2 from the germline V gene are DFQATT and SNEGSKA (reference sequence). In DNA form, the CDR3 reads TGCAGTGCTAGAGCGAGGGGGGAAGCTTTCTTT. It is translated as CSARARGEAFF.

In regard to this clone: One end of the junction does not line up with germline, which may come from a read error. The gene calls are TRBV9 and TRBJ2-7; a weak D match, TRBD1 (5 bases). This CDR3 has 15 amino acids. Germline CDR1 reads SGDLS; CDR2 reads YYNGEE. The DNA for the CDR3 is TGTGTCAGCAGCGTAGGGGCAGAAACCTCCTACGAGCAGTACTTC. The encoded protein is CVSSVGAETSYEQYF.

J is TRBJ2-6 and V is TRBV19; D gene uncertain. The CDR3 runs to 14 residues. Trimming took 5 bases from V and 2 from J, leaving 7 bases between them. Germline CDR1 LNHDA, CDR2 SQIVND (reference sequence). CDR3 amino acids: CASSPQAGANVLTF. The DNA of the CDR3 is TGTGCCAGTAGTCCCCAGGCTGGGGCCAACGTCCTGACTTTC.

The chain employs TRBV6-1 and TRBJ2-3, with D tentatively TRBD2 (6 bases). The CDR3 spans 13 residues. Germline V gene sequence: CDR1 MNHNS, CDR2 SASEGT. V was cut by 0 bases and J by 8 bases, with 9 bases left in between. The CDR3 spells CASSEAGLSTQYF. The CDR3 coding sequence is TGTGCCAGCAGTGAAGCGGGACTTAGTACGCAGTATTTT.

This clone has just a few counts. The chain uses TRBV19 and TRBJ2-7, with 14 nucleotides matching TRBD2. The CDR3 contains 17 residues. Germline CDR1 reads LNHDA; CDR2 reads SQIVND (reference sequence). The J segment lost 3 bases and the V segment lost 5 bases, leaving 9 bases of the junction unmatched. CDR3 amino acids: CASSRGGTSGSFYEQYF. The CDR3, as DNA: TGTGCCAGTAGTCGAGGGGGGACTAGCGGGAGCTTCTACGAGCAGTACTTC.

A few counts support this clone. The genes are TRBV10-3 and TRBJ2-7; D may be TRBD1 (6 bases). In germline, CDR1 is ENHRY, CDR2 SYGVKD. The length of the CDR3 is 13 residues. V lost 11 bases to trimming and J lost 5 bases, with 19 bases between them. The CDR3: CALAQGSFDEQYF. CDR3 bases: TGTGCCCTCGCACAGGGTTCCTTCGACGAGCAGTACTTC.

A few counts support this clone. This rearrangement joins TRBV7-9 to TRBJ2-1; maybe TRBD1 (6 bases). The V and J ends lost 4 bases and 7 bases respectively, with 29 bases between them. The germline CDR1 and CDR2 sequences are SEHNR and FQNEAQ (reference sequence). The CDR3 contains 19 residues. In DNA form, the CDR3 reads TGTGCCAGCAGCTCCCAGCTCCTCGACAGGCTCTATTTTAAGAATGAGCAGTTCTTC. It encodes CASSSQLLDRLYFKNEQFF.

This clone was counted only a few times. This chain connects TRBV15 to TRBJ2-7; TRBD2 might be the D (6 bases). The germline V gene encodes CDR1 LNHNV and CDR2 YYDKDF (reference sequence). The CDR3 has 15 amino acids. The V end was cut by 0 bases, the J end by 4 bases, with 13 bases between. The DNA for the CDR3 is TGTGCCACCAGCAGAGATCCCGGGGGTGGGTACGAGCAGTACTTC. Translation: CATSRDPGGGYEQYF.

This clone occurred a few times. This sequence joins TRBV29-1 and TRBJ1-4; D gene unclear. Trimming removed 2 bases from V and 7 bases from J, with 8 bases in between. Per the germline V gene, CDR1 is SQVTM and CDR2 is ANQGSEA. CDR3 length: 12 amino acids. The CDR3, as DNA: TGCAGCGTTGAAATCTCAGGTGAAAAACTGTTTTTT. Amino acid sequence: CSVEISGEKLFF.

The chain has TRBV5-1 and TRBJ2-1; 9 nucleotides align to TRBD2. CDR3 length: 16 residues. The V segment lost 3 bases and the J segment 7 bases; nucleotides outside the gene matches: 11. Germline V gene lookup returns CDR1 SGHRS and CDR2 YFSETQ. The CDR3 is CASSSEFGGGANEQFF. The CDR3 DNA follows: TGCGCCAGCAGCTCCGAATTTGGCGGGGGGGCAAATGAGCAGTTCTTC.

This clone was recorded a few times. The chain employs TRBV6-6 and TRBJ1-3, with 7 positions matching TRBD1. CDR3 length: 16 residues. Unmatched junction bases numbered 4, after V lost 2 bases and J lost 0 bases. Germline CDR1 and CDR2: MNHNY and SVGAGI (reference sequence). The CDR3 bases are TGTGCCAGCAGTTACAATGGGACAGCCTCTGGAAACACCATATATTTT. Its protein is CASSYNGTASGNTIYF.

The chain employs TRBV4-2 and TRBJ1-2; tentatively, D is TRBD1 (6 bases). Per the germline V gene, CDR1 is LGHNA and CDR2 is YNFKEQ. The CDR3 runs 17 residues. The V end was cut by 1 base, the J end by 2 bases, with 17 bases between. The CDR3 sequence: CASSQGPGGGGNYGYTF. As DNA, the CDR3 is TGTGCCAGCAGCCAAGGGCCAGGAGGGGGGGGGAACTATGGCTACACCTTC.

CDR3 residues: CASSSPGTSWYEQFF. The CDR3 DNA is TGTGCCAGCAGCTCACCAGGGACTAGCTGGTATGAGCAGTTCTTC. V usage is TRBV5-4 and J usage is TRBJ2-1; 9 bases match TRBD2. J gave up 8 bases and V 3 bases, and 9 bases lay outside the gene matches. Germline CDR1 is SGHNT and CDR2 is YYREEE (reference sequence). The CDR3 runs 15 residues.

The chain recombines TRBV7-2 with TRBJ2-5; 9 nucleotides line up with TRBD2. This CDR3 has 15 residues. J was trimmed by 5 bases and V by 6 bases; bases with no gene match: 10. Looked up from germline, CDR1 is SGHTA and CDR2 is FQGNSA. The CDR3: CASRDWRGGRETQYF. The CDR3 DNA sequence: TGTGCCAGCAGGGACTGGCGGGGGGGCCGGGAGACCCAGTACTTC.

This clone came up a few times. The chain links TRBV19 to TRBJ2-5, with D perhaps TRBD2 (5 bases). CDR3 length: 13 residues. Trimming shortened V by 3 bases and J by 5 bases, and 10 bases separated the two germline ends. The germline V gene encodes CDR1 LNHDA and CDR2 SQIVND (reference sequence). The CDR3 coding sequence is TGTGCCAGTAGTATTCGAGGGTTGGAGACCCAGTACTTC. Amino acid sequence: CASSIRGLETQYF.

Only a few counts were recorded for this clone. The gene calls are TRBV18 and TRBJ2-1; TRBD2 is a possible D gene (5 bases). The CDR3 has 11 residues. With 3 bases removed from V and 8 bases from J, the gap between germline ends came to 5 bases. CDR1 is KGHSH, CDR2 LQKENI, per germline. The CDR3 protein is CASSPGDEQFF. The CDR3 DNA reads as TGTGCCAGCTCACCCGGGGATGAGCAGTTCTTC.

This clone was observed a few times. This chain connects TRBV20-1 to TRBJ1-3; D unclear. V was clipped by 3 bases and J by 8 bases, with 8 bases between them. The CDR3 has 11 amino acids. CDR1 and CDR2 from the germline V gene are DFQATT and SNEGSKA (reference sequence). The CDR3 protein is CSASMADTIYF. The DNA for the CDR3 is TGCAGTGCTAGTATGGCGGACACCATATATTTT.

This clone was observed a few times. The chain combines TRBV14 with TRBJ1-1, with 7 nucleotides matching TRBD1. Germline assignment: CDR1 SGHDN and CDR2 FVKESK. V was pared by 4 bases and J by 4 bases, with 6 bases of the junction left unmatched. The CDR3 runs to 14 residues. The CDR3 spells CASSRLTGRTEAFF. CDR3 nucleotides: TGTGCCAGCAGCCGGCTGACAGGGCGCACTGAAGCTTTCTTT.